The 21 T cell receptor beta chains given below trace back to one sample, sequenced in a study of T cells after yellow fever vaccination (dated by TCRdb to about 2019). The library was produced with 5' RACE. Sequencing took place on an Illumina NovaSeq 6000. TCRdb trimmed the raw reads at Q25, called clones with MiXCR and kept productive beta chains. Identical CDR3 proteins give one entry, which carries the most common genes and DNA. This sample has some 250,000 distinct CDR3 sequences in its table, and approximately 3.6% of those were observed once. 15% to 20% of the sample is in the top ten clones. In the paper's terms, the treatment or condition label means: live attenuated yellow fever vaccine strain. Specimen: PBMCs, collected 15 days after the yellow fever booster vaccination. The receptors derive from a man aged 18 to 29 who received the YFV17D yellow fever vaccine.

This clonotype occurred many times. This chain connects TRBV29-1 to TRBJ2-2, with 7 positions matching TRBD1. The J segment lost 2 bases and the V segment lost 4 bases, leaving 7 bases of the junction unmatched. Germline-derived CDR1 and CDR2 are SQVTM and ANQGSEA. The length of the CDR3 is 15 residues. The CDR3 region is CSVGTDRLNTGELFF. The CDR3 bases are TGCAGCGTTGGGACGGACAGGTTAAACACCGGGGAGCTGTTTTTT.

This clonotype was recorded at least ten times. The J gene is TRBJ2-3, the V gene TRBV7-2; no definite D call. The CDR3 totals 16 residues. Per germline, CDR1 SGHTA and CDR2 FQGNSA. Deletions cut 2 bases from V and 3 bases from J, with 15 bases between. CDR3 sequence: CASSLRAVGGTDTQYF. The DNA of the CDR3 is TGTGCCAGCAGCTTAAGGGCTGTGGGTGGGACAGATACGCAGTATTTT.

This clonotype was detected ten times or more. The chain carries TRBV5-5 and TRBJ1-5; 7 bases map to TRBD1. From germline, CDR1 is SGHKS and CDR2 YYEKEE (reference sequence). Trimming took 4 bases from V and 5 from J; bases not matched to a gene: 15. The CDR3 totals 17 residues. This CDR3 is CASSQHLGQDVHQPQHF. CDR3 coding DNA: TGTGCCAGCAGCCAACACCTCGGACAGGACGTCCATCAGCCCCAGCATTTT.

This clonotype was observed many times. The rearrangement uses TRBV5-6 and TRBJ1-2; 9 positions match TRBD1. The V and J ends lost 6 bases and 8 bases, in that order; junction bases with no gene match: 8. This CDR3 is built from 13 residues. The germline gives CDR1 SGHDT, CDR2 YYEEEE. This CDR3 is CASILQGAKGYTF. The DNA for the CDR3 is TGTGCCAGCATACTACAGGGGGCGAAAGGCTACACCTTC.

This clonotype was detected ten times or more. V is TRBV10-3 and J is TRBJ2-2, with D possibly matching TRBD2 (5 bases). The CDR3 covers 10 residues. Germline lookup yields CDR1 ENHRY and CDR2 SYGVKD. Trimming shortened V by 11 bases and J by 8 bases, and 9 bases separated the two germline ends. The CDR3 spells CASGGGELFF. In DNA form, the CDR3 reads TGTGCCTCCGGCGGGGGGGAGCTGTTTTTT.

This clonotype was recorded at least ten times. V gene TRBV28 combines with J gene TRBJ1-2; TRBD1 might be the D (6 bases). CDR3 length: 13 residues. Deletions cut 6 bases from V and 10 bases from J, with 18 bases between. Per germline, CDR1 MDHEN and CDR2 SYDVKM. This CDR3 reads CASSWGQGYIYTF. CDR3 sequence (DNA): TGTGCCAGCAGCTGGGGGCAGGGTTATATCTACACCTTC.

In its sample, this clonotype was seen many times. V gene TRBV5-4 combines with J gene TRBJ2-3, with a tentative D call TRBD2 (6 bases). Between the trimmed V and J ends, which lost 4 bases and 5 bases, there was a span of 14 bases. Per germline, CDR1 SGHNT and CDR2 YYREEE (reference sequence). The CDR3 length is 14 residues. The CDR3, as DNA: TGTGCCAGCAGCCGAGGGACTGCCCAAGATACGCAGTATTTT. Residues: CASSRGTAQDTQYF. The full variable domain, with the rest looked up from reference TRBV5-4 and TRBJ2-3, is ETGVTQSPTHLIKTRGQQVTLRCSSQSGHNTVSWYQQALGQGPQFIFQYYREEENGRGNFPPRFSGLQFPNYSSELNVNALELDDSALYLCASSRGTAQDTQYFGPGTRLTVL.

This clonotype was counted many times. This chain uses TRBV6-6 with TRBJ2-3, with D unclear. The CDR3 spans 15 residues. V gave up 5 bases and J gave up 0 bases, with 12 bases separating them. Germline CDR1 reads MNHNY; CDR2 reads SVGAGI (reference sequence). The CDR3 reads CASSIRSPSTDTQYF. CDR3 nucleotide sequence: TGTGCCAGCAGTATCCGGTCCCCTAGCACAGATACGCAGTATTTT.

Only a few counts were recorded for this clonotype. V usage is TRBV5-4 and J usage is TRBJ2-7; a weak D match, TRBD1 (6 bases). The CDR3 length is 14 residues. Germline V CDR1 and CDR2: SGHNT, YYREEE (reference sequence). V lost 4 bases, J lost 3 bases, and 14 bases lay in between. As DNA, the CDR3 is TGTGCCAGCAGCCCCGGACAGCAAAGCTACGAGCAGTACTTC. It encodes CASSPGQQSYEQYF. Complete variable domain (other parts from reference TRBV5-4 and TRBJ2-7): ETGVTQSPTHLIKTRGQQVTLRCSSQSGHNTVSWYQQALGQGPQFIFQYYREEENGRGNFPPRFSGLQFPNYSSELNVNALELDDSALYLCASSPGQQSYEQYFGPGTRLTVT.

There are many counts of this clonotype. CDR3 bases: TGTGCCAGCAGTTACTCGATACACGGGACAGGGGCGAACGGGGAGCTGTTTTTT. Translated, it gives CASSYSIHGTGANGELFF. This chain uses TRBV6-5 with TRBJ2-2; 10 bases align to TRBD1. The CDR3 loop spans 18 amino acids. V dropped 0 bases and J dropped 7; count of bases not matched to a gene: 11. Per the germline V gene, CDR1 is MNHEY and CDR2 is SVGAGI.

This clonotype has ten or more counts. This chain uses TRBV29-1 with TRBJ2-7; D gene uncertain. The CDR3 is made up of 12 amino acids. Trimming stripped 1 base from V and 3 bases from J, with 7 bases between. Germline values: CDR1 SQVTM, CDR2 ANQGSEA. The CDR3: CSVEGELYEQYF. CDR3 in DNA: TGCAGCGTTGAAGGAGAACTCTACGAGCAGTACTTC.

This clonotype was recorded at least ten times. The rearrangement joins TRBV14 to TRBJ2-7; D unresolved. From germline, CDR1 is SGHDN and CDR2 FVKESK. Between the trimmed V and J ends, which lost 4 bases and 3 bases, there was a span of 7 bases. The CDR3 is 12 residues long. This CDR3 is CASSRPHYEQYF. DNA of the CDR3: TGTGCCAGCAGCCGACCACACTACGAGCAGTACTTC.

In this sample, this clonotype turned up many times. CDR3 loop: CASSLTGGAYNEQFF. CDR3 in DNA: TGCGCCAGCAGCCTGACAGGGGGCGCTTACAATGAGCAGTTCTTC. The V call is TRBV5-1, the J call TRBJ2-1; 10 bases line up with TRBD1. The CDR3 is 15 residues long. Trimming took 4 bases from V and 4 from J; bases not matched to a gene: 5. Per the germline V gene, CDR1 is SGHRS and CDR2 is YFSETQ.

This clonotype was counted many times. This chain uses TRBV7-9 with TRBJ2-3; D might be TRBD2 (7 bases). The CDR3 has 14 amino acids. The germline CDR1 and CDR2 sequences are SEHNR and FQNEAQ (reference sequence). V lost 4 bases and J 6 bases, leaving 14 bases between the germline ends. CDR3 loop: CASSSGGAIDTQYF. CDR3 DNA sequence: TGTGCCAGCAGCTCTGGGGGGGCCATCGATACGCAGTATTTT.

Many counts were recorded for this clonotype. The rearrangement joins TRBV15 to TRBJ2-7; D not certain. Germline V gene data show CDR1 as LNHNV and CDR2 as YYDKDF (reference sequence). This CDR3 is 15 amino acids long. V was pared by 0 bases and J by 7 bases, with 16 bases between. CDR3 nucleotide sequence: TGTGCCACCAGCAGAGATCAAAACAGTCTGGGGGAGCAGTACGTC. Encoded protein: CATSRDQNSLGEQYV.

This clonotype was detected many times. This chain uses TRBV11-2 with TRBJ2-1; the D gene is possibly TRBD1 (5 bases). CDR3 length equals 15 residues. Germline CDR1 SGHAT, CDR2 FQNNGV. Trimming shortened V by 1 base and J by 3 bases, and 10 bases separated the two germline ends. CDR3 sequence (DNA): TGTGCCAGCAGCTTAGCTCCAGGGCACTACAATGAGCAGTTCTTC. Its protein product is CASSLAPGHYNEQFF.

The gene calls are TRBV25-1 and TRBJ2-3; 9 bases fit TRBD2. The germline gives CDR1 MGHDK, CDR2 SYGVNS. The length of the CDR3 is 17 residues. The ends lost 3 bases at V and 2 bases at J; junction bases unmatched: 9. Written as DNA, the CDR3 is TGTGCCAGCAGTGACCTAAAGGTAGCGGGGGACACAGATACGCAGTATTTT. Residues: CASSDLKVAGDTDTQYF.

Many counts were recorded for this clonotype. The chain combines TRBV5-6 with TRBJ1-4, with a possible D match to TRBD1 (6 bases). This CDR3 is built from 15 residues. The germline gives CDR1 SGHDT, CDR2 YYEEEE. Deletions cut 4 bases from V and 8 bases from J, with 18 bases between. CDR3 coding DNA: TGTGCCAGCAGCCGTCCAGGGGTGGGGGCGGAAAAACTGTTTTTT. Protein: CASSRPGVGAEKLFF.

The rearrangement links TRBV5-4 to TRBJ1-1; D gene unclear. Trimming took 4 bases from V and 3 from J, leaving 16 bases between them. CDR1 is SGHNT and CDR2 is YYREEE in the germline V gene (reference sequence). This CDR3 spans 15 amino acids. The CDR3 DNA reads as TGTGCCAGCAGCCTACTCGAAGGGCAGGACACTGAAGCTTTCTTT. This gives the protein CASSLLEGQDTEAFF.

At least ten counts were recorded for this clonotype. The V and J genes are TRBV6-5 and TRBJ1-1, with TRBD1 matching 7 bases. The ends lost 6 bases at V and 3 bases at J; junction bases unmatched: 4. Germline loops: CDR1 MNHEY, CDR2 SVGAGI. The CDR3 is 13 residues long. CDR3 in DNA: TGTGCCAGCAGGAGGGACAGCCACACTGAAGCTTTCTTT. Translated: CASRRDSHTEAFF.

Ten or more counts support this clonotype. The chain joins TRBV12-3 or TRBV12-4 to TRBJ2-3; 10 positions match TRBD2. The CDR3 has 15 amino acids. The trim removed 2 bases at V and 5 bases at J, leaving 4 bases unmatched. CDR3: CASSLLAGGGDTQYF. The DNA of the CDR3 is TGTGCCAGCAGTTTATTAGCGGGGGGCGGAGATACGCAGTATTTT.